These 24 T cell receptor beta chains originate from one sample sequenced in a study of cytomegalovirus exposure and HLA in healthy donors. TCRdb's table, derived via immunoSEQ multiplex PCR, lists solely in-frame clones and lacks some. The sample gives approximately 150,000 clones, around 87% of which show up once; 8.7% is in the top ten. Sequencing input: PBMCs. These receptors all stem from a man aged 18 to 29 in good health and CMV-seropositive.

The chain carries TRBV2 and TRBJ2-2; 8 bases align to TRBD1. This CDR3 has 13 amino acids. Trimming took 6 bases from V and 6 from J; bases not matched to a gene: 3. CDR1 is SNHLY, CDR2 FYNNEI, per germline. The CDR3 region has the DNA TGTGCCAGCAGCCAACAGGGGGCCGGGGAGCTGTTTTTT. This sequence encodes CASSQQGAGELFF.

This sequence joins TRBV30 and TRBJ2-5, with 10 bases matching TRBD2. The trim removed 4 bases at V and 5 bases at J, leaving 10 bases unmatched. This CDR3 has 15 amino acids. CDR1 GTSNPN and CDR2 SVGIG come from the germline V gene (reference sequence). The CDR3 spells CAWTPAGGPGETQYF. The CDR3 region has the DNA TGTGCCTGGACCCCAGCGGGAGGGCCGGGGGAGACCCAGTACTTC.

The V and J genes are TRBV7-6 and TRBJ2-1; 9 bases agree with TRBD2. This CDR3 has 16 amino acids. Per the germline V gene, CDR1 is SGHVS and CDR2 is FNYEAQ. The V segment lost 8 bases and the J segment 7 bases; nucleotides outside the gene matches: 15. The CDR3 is CASEPSLSSGKNEQFF. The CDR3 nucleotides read TGTGCCAGCGAGCCATCTTTGTCTAGCGGGAAAAATGAGCAGTTCTTC.

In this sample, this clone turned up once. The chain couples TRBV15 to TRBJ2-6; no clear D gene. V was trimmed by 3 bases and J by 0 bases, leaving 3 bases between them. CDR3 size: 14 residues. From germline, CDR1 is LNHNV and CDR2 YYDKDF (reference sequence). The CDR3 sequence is CATSSNSGANVLTF. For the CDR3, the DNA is TGTGCCACCAGCAGCAACTCTGGGGCCAACGTCCTGACTTTC.

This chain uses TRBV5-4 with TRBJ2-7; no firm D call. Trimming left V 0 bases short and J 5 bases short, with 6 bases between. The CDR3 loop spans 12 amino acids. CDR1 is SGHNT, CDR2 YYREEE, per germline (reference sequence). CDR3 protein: CASSLVGDEQYF. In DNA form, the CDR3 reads TGTGCCAGCAGCTTGGTAGGAGACGAGCAGTACTTC.

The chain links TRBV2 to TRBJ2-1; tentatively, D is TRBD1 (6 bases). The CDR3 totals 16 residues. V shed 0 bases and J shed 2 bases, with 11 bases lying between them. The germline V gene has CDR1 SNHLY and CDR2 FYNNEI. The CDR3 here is CASSEAGAQAYNEQFF. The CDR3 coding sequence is TGTGCCAGCAGTGAAGCGGGGGCCCAAGCCTACAATGAGCAGTTCTTC.

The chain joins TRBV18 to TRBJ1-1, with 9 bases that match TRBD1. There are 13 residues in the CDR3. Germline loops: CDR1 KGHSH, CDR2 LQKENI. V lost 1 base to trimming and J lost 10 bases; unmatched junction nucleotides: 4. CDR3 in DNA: TGTGCCAGCTCACCACTCCGGGACAGGGTAGCTTTCTTT. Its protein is CASSPLRDRVAFF.

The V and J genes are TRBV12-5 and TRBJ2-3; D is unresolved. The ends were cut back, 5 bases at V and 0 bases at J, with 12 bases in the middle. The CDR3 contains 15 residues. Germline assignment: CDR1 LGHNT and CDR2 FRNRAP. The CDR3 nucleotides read TGTGCTAGTGGTGCTGGAGTGGGTAGCACAGATACGCAGTATTTT. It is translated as CASGAGVGSTDTQYF.

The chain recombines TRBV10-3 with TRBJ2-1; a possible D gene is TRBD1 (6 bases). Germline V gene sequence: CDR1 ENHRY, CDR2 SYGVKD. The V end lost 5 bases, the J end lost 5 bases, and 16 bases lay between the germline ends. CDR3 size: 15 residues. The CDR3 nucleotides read TGTGCCATCAGTTCCCCCCTAGGGACAAACAATGAGCAGTTCTTC. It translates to CAISSPLGTNNEQFF.

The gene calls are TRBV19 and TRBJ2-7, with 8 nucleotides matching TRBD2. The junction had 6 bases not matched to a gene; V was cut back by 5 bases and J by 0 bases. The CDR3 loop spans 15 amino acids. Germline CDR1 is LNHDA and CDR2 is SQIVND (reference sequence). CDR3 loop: CASSPGGALSYEQYF. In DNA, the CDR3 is TGTGCCAGTAGTCCCGGGGGGGCTCTCTCCTACGAGCAGTACTTC.

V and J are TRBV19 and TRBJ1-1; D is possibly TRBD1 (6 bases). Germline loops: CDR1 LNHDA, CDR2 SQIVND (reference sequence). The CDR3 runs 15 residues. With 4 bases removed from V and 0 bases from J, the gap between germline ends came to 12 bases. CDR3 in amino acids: CASSTPGHMNTEAFF. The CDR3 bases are TGTGCCAGTAGTACCCCGGGACATATGAACACTGAAGCTTTCTTT.

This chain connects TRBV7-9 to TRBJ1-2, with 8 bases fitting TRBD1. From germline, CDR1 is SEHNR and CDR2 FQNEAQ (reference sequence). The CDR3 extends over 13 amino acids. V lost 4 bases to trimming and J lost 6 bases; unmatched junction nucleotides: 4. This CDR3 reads CASSSGQGNGYTF. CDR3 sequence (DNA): TGTGCCAGCAGCTCCGGACAGGGTAATGGCTACACCTTC.

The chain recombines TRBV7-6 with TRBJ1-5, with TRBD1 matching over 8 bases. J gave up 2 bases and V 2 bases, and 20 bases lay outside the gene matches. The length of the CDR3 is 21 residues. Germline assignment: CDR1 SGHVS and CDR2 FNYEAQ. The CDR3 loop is CASSLFGAGTGVEVGNQPQHF. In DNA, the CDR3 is TGTGCCAGCAGCTTATTCGGAGCCGGGACAGGAGTTGAAGTTGGCAATCAGCCCCAGCATTTT.

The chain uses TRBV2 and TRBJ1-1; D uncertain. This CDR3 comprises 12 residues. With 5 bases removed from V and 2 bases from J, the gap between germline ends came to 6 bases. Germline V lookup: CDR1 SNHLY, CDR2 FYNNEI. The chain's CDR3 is CASSLRNTEAFF. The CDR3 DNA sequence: TGTGCCAGCAGTCTCAGAAACACTGAAGCTTTCTTT.

The CDR3 spells CASSTDRVHEQFF. The DNA of the CDR3 is TGTGCCAGCAGCACGGACAGGGTGCATGAGCAGTTCTTC. The rearrangement uses TRBV5-4 and TRBJ2-1; 8 bases line up with TRBD1. Germline lookup yields CDR1 SGHNT and CDR2 YYREEE (reference sequence). J gave up 8 bases and V 4 bases, and 5 bases lay outside the gene matches. This CDR3 has 13 amino acids.

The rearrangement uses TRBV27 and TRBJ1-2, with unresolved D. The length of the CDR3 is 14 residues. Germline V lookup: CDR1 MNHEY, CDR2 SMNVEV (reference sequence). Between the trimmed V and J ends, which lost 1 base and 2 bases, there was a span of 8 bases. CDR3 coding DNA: TGTGCCAGCAGTTTATTTGGCCGAAACTATGGCTACACCTTC. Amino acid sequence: CASSLFGRNYGYTF.

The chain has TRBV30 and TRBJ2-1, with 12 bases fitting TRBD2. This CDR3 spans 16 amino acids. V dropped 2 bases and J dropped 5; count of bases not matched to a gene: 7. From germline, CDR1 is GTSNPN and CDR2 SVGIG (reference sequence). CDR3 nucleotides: TGTGCCTGGAGTCCTGACCTAGCGGGAGGGAACAATGAGCAGTTCTTC. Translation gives CAWSPDLAGGNNEQFF.

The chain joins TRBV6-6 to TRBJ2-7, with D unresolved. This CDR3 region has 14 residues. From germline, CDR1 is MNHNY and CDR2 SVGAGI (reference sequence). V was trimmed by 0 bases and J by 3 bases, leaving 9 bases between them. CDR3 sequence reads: CASSYSDTYYEQYF. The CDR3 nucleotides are TGTGCCAGCAGTTACTCCGACACCTACTACGAGCAGTACTTC.

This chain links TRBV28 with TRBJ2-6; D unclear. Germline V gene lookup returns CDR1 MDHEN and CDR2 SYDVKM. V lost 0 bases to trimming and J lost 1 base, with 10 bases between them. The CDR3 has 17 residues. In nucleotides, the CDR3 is TGTGCCAGCAGTTTATGGCCAGGCGCATCTGGGGCCAACGTCCTGACTTTC. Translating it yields CASSLWPGASGANVLTF.

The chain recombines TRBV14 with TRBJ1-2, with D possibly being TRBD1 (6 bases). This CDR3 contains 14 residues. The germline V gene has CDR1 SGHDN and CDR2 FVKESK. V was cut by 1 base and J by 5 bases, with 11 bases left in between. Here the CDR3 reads CASSQGLQGYGYTF. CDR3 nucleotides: TGTGCCAGCAGCCAAGGGCTTCAGGGGTATGGCTACACCTTC.

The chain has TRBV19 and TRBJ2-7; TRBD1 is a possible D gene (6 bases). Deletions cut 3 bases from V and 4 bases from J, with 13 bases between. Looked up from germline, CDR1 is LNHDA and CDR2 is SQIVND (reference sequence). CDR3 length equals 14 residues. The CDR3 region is CASSITGQPYEQYF. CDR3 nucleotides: TGTGCCAGTAGTATCACAGGACAGCCATACGAGCAGTACTTC.

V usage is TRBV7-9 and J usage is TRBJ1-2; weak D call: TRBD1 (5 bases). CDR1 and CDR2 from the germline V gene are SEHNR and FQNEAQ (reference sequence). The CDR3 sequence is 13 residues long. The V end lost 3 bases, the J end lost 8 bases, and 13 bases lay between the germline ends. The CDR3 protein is CASSFGGELGYTF. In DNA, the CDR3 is TGTGCCAGCAGCTTTGGGGGGGAATTGGGCTACACCTTC.

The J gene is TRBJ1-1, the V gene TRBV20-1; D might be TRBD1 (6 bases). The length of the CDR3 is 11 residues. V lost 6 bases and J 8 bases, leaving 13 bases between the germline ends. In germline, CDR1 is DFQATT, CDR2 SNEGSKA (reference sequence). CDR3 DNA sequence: TGCAGTGCGGACCGTGGGACAGAAGCTTTCTTT. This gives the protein CSADRGTEAFF.

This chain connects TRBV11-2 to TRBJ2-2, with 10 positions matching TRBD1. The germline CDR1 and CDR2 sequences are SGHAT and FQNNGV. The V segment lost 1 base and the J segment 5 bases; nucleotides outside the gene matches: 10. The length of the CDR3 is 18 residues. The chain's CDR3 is CASSLVLTGQGRTGELFF. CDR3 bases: TGTGCCAGCAGCTTAGTACTGACGGGACAGGGGAGGACCGGGGAGCTGTTTTTT. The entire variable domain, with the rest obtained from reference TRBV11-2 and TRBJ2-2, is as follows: EAGVAQSPRYKIIEKRQSVAFWCNPISGHATLYWYQQILGQGPKLLIQFQNNGVVDDSQLPKDRFSAERLKGVDSTLKIQPAKLEDSAVYLCASSLVLTGQGRTGELFFGEGSRLTVL.